A single TCR beta chain is shown here with its context. Its antigen is not identified. A junction boundary mismatches the germline segment, possibly from a read error. The sample is drawn from a study of cytomegalovirus exposure and HLA in healthy donors. Whole-study findings and limits: It was about 180 TCR beta chains that were listed as cytomegalovirus-associated. Most sequenced TCRs were rare (though some public TCRs occurred in many donors).

TCRdb's copy holds only in-frame clones and misses some; the assay was immunoSEQ multiplex PCR. The table records approximately 100,000 clones, around nine tenths of them present only once. Germline values: CDR1 SQVTM, CDR2 ANQGSEA. This CDR3 comprises 14 residues. V is TRBV29-1 and J is TRBJ1-1, with D perhaps TRBD1 (5 bases). This TCR derives from a woman between 18 and 29 years old in good health and CMV-seronegative. Material for sequencing was PBMCs. CDR3 amino acids: CSVEGAMVDTEAFF. As DNA, the CDR3 is TGCAGCGTGGAAGGGGCCATGGTGGACACTGAAGCTTTCTTT.